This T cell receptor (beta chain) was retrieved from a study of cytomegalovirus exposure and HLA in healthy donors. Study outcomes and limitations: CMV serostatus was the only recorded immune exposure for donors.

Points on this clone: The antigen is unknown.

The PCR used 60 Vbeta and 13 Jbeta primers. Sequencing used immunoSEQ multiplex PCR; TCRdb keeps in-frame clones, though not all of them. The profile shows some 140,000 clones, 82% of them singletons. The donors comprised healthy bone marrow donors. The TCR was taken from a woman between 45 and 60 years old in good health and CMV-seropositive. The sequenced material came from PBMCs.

The CDR3 here is CASSSPASGDYEQYF. CDR3 DNA sequence: TGTGCCAGCAGTTCCCCGGCTAGCGGGGACTACGAGCAGTACTTC. The chain couples TRBV28 to TRBJ2-7, with TRBD2 identical over 9 bases. J was trimmed by 3 bases and V by 4 bases; bases with no gene match: 7. The CDR3 extends over 15 amino acids. The germline gives CDR1 MDHEN, CDR2 SYDVKM.